This TCR beta chain was recovered during a study of T cell changes during pregnancy in multiple sclerosis. The CDR3 extends over 15 amino acids. Trimming pared 0 bases from V and 0 bases from J, leaving 7 bases between. Germline V gene data show CDR1 as LNHNV and CDR2 as YYDKDF (reference sequence). The assay was immunoSEQ multiplex PCR, and TCRdb's table has in-frame clones only and misses some. The table lists 80,000 to 95,000 clones, 90% to 95% of them singletons. The sequence came from a female donor with multiple sclerosis, enrolled in a pregnancy study. The specimen comprised peripheral blood, sampled in the second trimester of pregnancy. V and J are TRBV15 and TRBJ2-3; D remains ambiguous. The CDR3 DNA reads as TGTGCCACCAGCAGAGAAGCGCTTAGCACAGATACGCAGTATTTT. Translation: CATSREALSTDTQYF.